The present T cell receptor (beta chain) was sequenced within a study of shared T cell receptors in the human thymus. This CDR3 contains 16 residues. Germline loops: CDR1 GTSNPN, CDR2 SVGIG (reference sequence). Trimming at V came to 0 bases and at J to 8 bases, leaving 11 bases not matched to a gene. This clone was seen more than once but under ten times. Sequenced by immunoSEQ multiplex PCR; TCRdb stores in-frame clones only, minus some. Of 500,000 to 550,000 clones listed, 78% are singletons. The data also belong to a second study, concerning human thymus T cells.

Sequencing was carried out using thymocytes. The clonotype comes from a boy younger than two with a congenital heart defect. The chain is built from TRBV30 and TRBJ1-2, with 11 bases that match TRBD1. In DNA form, the CDR3 reads TGTGCCTGGAGTGTAAGGGACAGGGGGACTACACGGGGCTACACCTTC. Protein sequence: CAWSVRDRGTTRGYTF. Combining the CDR3 with reference TRBV30 and TRBJ1-2 gives the whole variable domain SQTIHQWPATLVQPVGSPLSLECTVEGTSNPNLYWYRQAAGRGLQLLFYSVGIGQISSEVPQNLSASRPQDRQFILSSKKLLLSDSGFYLCAWSVRDRGTTRGYTFGSGTRLTVV.